One sample yielded the 11 T cell receptor beta chains listed below, sequenced in a study of blood T cell repertoires in COVID-19. Some clones are missing from TCRdb's copy, which holds only in-frame ones; the method was immunoSEQ multiplex PCR. Here the sample spans about 150,000 clones, 84% being singletons. The sample comprised PBMCs or T cells enriched from blood (not recorded which). These receptors were collected from a woman between 50 and 59 years old with acute COVID-19.

This clone has only one observation. The chain recombines TRBV3-1 (or the pseudogene TRBV3-2) with TRBJ1-6; TRBD1 might be the D (5 bases). Germline V gives CDR1 LGHDT, CDR2 YNNKEL (reference sequence). V was shortened by 2 bases and J by 7 bases, with 12 bases between the two germline ends. The CDR3 is 15 residues long. The CDR3, as DNA: TGTGCCAGCAGCCAATTACAGGCTCAAAATTCACCCCTCCACTTT. Translated: CASSQLQAQNSPLHF.

This clone was observed a handful of times. The rearrangement uses TRBV5-1 and TRBJ1-5; 10 bases line up with TRBD1. The V and J ends lost 0 bases and 9 bases, in that order; junction bases with no gene match: 3. CDR3 length: 14 amino acids. Germline V gives CDR1 SGHRS, CDR2 YFSETQ. The CDR3 spells CASSLGQGARPQHF. CDR3 DNA: TGCGCCAGCAGCTTGGGACAGGGGGCAAGGCCCCAGCATTTT.

The chain is built from TRBV18 and TRBJ2-5; 7 bases are a match to TRBD2. Unmatched junction bases numbered 20, after V lost 6 bases and J lost 4 bases. Germline-derived CDR1 and CDR2 are KGHSH and LQKENI. This CDR3 has 18 residues. In DNA, the CDR3 is TGTGCCAGCTCCACCGACTCAAGCGGGACTGGAGTGGTAGAGACCCAGTACTTC. Translating gives CASSTDSSGTGVVETQYF.

This rearrangement joins TRBV30 to TRBJ1-3; D is perhaps TRBD1 (6 bases). Germline loops: CDR1 GTSNPN, CDR2 SVGIG (reference sequence). V was trimmed by 2 bases and J by 4 bases, leaving 9 bases between them. The CDR3 runs to 13 residues. The CDR3 DNA reads as TGTGCCTGGAGTCTAACAGGGGGAAACACCATATATTTT. This codes for CAWSLTGGNTIYF.

The sample holds one count of this clone. The chain is built from TRBV28 and TRBJ1-1; D is unresolved. The CDR3 is 14 amino acids. V dropped 1 base and J dropped 3 bases, with 9 bases sitting between them. Germline V lookup: CDR1 MDHEN, CDR2 SYDVKM. Here the CDR3 reads CASSLFPGDTEAFF. Written as DNA, the CDR3 is TGTGCCAGCAGTTTATTTCCCGGGGACACTGAAGCTTTCTTT.

In this sample, this clone turned up once. The chain carries TRBV27 and TRBJ2-3, with no clear D. Trimming left V 5 bases short and J 6 bases short, with 9 bases between. This CDR3 has 12 residues. Germline V CDR1 and CDR2: MNHEY, SMNVEV (reference sequence). The CDR3 DNA reads TGTGCCAGCAGTCCCGCCGGGGATACGCAGTATTTT. Encoded protein: CASSPAGDTQYF.

The chain employs TRBV7-9 and TRBJ2-3; the D gene is possibly TRBD2 (5 bases). V dropped 0 bases and J dropped 5 bases, with 12 bases sitting between them. CDR1 and CDR2 from the germline V gene are SEHNR and FQNEAQ (reference sequence). The CDR3 has 15 amino acids. This CDR3 reads CASSLARGLGDTQYF. DNA of the CDR3: TGTGCCAGCAGCTTAGCGCGCGGGCTGGGAGATACGCAGTATTTT.

A single count supports this clone. The chain joins TRBV19 to TRBJ1-1, with unresolved D. The ends were cut back, 4 bases at V and 0 bases at J, with 15 bases in the middle. The CDR3 sequence is 16 residues long. The V gene's germline CDR1 is LNHDA and CDR2 SQIVND (reference sequence). CDR3 sequence (DNA): TGTGCCAGTAGTACAACTTTATTTCGGGTGAACACTGAAGCTTTCTTT. It specifies CASSTTLFRVNTEAFF.

The V call is TRBV6-5, the J call TRBJ2-2, with D possibly being TRBD2 (5 bases). The CDR3 runs 14 residues. V lost 8 bases and J lost 1, with 11 bases in between. In germline, CDR1 is MNHEY, CDR2 SVGAGI. This CDR3 reads CASHSRGNTGELFF. The CDR3, as DNA: TGTGCCAGCCATTCCCGGGGGAACACCGGGGAGCTGTTTTTT.

This clone was seen only a few times. The chain has TRBV7-2 and TRBJ2-1, with 9 bases identical to TRBD2. Germline V gene data show CDR1 as SGHTA and CDR2 as FQGNSA. Unmatched junction bases numbered 5, after V lost 6 bases and J lost 8 bases. The CDR3 contains 13 residues. The CDR3 DNA reads as TGTGCCAGCAGGAAGCGGGAGGCGGATGAGCAGTTCTTC. Translating gives CASRKREADEQFF.

This clone occurred once. DNA of the CDR3: TGTGCCTTCAACCTCGGGACAGAGAACACTGAAGCTTTCTTT. Amino acid sequence: CAFNLGTENTEAFF. V and J are TRBV30 and TRBJ1-1; 7 bases fit TRBD1. V shed 7 bases and J 1 base; nucleotides not matched to a gene: 9. CDR3 size: 14 residues. From germline, CDR1 is GTSNPN and CDR2 SVGIG (reference sequence).